One and the same sample provided the 6 T cell receptor beta chains below, sequenced in a study of blood T cell repertoires in COVID-19 (dated by TCRdb to about 2020). Library construction relied on the immunoSEQ multiplex PCR assay. The source is immuneACCESS, and TCRdb retained only in-frame sequences with V and J called. Part of the clones is not carried over; for the studies checked, unresolved V genes explain less than half of this, and the remainder is unexplained. The sample yields approximately 500,000 clones; 89% were counted once. The ten largest clonotypes hold around 0.9% of the sample. The sequenced sample was peripheral blood. The receptor set was obtained from a man aged 18 to 29 with COVID-19, enrolled during active disease.

This clone occurred a few times. The chain recombines TRBV28 with TRBJ2-6, with D hard to call. Germline V gene lookup returns CDR1 MDHEN and CDR2 SYDVKM. The V end was cut by 3 bases, the J end by 0 bases, with 6 bases between. The CDR3 covers 15 residues. DNA for the CDR3: TGTGCCAGCAGTTTCGAGCACTCTGGGGCCAACGTCCTGACTTTC. Translation: CASSFEHSGANVLTF.

This clone was observed a few times. V usage is TRBV7-9 and J usage is TRBJ1-2; D perhaps matches TRBD1 (5 bases). The CDR3 length is 14 residues. Trimming stripped 1 base from V and 7 bases from J, with 13 bases between. Looked up from germline, CDR1 is SEHNR and CDR2 is FQNEAQ (reference sequence). Here the CDR3 DNA reads TGTGCCAGCAGCTTAGAACGGAGGGGCGCTGGCTACACCTTC. Translating it yields CASSLERRGAGYTF.

This chain connects TRBV29-1 to TRBJ1-6; 7 bases agree with TRBD1. This CDR3 is built from 13 residues. Germline CDR1 SQVTM, CDR2 ANQGSEA. Germline trimming cut 8 bases from V and 10 bases from J; bases unmatched to any gene: 11. The CDR3 DNA sequence: TGCAGCATTTCTACAGGGGATCGGTCACCCCTCCACTTT. Translated, it gives CSISTGDRSPLHF.

The genes are TRBV10-3 and TRBJ1-2; D is uncertain. This CDR3 is built from 15 residues. Germline loops: CDR1 ENHRY, CDR2 SYGVKD. V lost 8 bases and J 0 bases, leaving 16 bases between the germline ends. The CDR3 reads CAIRMEILANYGYTF. As DNA, the CDR3 is TGTGCCATCCGAATGGAGATTTTAGCTAACTATGGCTACACCTTC.

The chain couples TRBV29-1 to TRBJ2-3; a weak D match, TRBD2 (6 bases). V gave up 6 bases and J gave up 1 base, with 11 bases separating them. CDR1 and CDR2 from the germline V gene are SQVTM and ANQGSEA. This CDR3 has 13 amino acids. CDR3 amino acids: CSVATRGTDTQYF. Here the CDR3 DNA reads TGCAGCGTCGCGACTAGAGGCACAGATACGCAGTATTTT.

The J gene is TRBJ2-3, the V gene TRBV11-3, with a weak D call TRBD1 (5 bases). This CDR3 is 14 amino acids long. From germline, CDR1 is SGHNT and CDR2 YENEEA. V lost 5 bases, J lost 3 bases, and 12 bases lay in between. As DNA, the CDR3 is TGTGCCAGCAGCCGTACCCAGGGAACAGATACGCAGTATTTT. Translating gives CASSRTQGTDTQYF. Together with reference TRBV11-3 and TRBJ2-3, the CDR3 gives the full variable domain: EAGVVQSPRYKIIEKKQPVAFWCNPISGHNTLYWYLQNLGQGPELLIRYENEEAVDDSQLPKDRFSAERLKGVDSTLKIQPAELGDSAVYLCASSRTQGTDTQYFGPGTRLTVL.